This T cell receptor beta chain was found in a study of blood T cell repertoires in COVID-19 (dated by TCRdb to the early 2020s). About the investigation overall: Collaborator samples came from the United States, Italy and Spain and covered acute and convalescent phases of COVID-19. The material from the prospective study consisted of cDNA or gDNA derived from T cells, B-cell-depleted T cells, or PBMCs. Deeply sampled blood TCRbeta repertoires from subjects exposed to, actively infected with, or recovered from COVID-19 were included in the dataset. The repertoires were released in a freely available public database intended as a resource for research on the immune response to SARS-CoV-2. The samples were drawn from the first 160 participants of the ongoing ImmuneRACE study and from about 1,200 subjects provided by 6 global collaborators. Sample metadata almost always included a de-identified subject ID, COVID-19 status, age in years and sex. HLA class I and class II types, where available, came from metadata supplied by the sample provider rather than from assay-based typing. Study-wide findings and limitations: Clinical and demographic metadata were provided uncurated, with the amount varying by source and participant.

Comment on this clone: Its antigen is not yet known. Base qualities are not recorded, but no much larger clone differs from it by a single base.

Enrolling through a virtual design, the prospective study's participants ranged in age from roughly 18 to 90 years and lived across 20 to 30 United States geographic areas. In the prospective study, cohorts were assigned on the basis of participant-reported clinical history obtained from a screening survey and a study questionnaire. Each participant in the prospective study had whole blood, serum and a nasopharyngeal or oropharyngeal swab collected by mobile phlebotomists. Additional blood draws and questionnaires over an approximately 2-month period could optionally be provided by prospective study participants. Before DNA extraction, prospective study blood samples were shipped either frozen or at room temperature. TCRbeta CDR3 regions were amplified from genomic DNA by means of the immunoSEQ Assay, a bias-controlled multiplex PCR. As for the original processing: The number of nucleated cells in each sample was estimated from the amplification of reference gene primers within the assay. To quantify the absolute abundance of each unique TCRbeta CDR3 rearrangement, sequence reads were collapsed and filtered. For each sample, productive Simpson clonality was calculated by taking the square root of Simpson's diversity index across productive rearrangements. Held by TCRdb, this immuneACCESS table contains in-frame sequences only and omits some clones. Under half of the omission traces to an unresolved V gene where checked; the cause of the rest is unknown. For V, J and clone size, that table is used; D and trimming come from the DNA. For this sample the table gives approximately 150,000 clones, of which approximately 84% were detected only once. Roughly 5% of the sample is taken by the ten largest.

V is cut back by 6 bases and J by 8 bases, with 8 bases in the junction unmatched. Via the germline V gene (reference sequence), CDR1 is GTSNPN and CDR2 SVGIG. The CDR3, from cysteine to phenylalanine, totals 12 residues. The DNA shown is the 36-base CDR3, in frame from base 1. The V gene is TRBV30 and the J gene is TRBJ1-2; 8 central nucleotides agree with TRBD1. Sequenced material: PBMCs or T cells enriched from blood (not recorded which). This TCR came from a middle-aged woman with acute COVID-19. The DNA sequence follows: TGTGCCTGCCAAACAGGGGGAGGAGGCTACACCTTC. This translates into CACQTGGGGYTF.